One and the same sample provided the 6 T cell receptor beta chains below, sequenced in a study of blood T cell repertoires in COVID-19. TCRdb's copy holds only in-frame clones and misses some; the assay was immunoSEQ multiplex PCR. This table has roughly 150,000 clones, 70% to 90% appearing once. The sample taken for sequencing was peripheral blood. The receptor source for this set is a woman between 50 and 59 years old with COVID-19, enrolled during active disease.

The J gene is TRBJ2-7, the V gene TRBV5-3, with 9 bases that match TRBD2. Being an ORF, TRBV5-3 has a function that is uncertain. The ends lost 0 bases at V and 2 bases at J; junction bases unmatched: 9. There are 17 residues in the CDR3. Written as DNA, the CDR3 is TGTGCCAGAAGCTTGGGGGTTAGCGGGGGATGCACCTACGAGCAGTACTTC. Its translation is CARSLGVSGGCTYEQYF.

The V and J genes are TRBV7-9 and TRBJ2-6; D gene unclear. The CDR3 is 17 amino acids. Trimming removed 4 bases from V and 0 bases from J, with 13 bases in between. The germline gives CDR1 SEHNR, CDR2 FQNEAQ (reference sequence). CDR3 nucleotide sequence: TGTGCCAGCAGCTCCTACGACTTGAGCTCTGGGGCCAACGTCCTGACTTTC. Its translation: CASSSYDLSSGANVLTF.

The rearrangement links TRBV6-5 to TRBJ2-6; weak D call: TRBD2 (5 bases). Germline CDR1 and CDR2: MNHEY and SVGAGI. The CDR3 runs to 14 residues. Trimming removed 10 bases at V and 0 bases at J, with 10 bases between. The DNA of the CDR3 is TGTGCCACGGGGTGGAACTCTGGGGCCAACGTCCTGACTTTC. Translation: CATGWNSGANVLTF.

The rearrangement uses TRBV5-4 and TRBJ2-7; D not resolved. This CDR3 spans 14 amino acids. V was trimmed by 10 bases and J by 0 bases, leaving 17 bases between them. Per the germline V gene, CDR1 is SGHNT and CDR2 is YYREEE (reference sequence). CDR3 DNA: TGTGCCTTCACTGGGCAGACGTTCTCCTACGAGCAGTACTTC. It encodes CAFTGQTFSYEQYF. Full variable domain (remainder filled in from reference TRBV5-4 and TRBJ2-7): ETGVTQSPTHLIKTRGQQVTLRCSSQSGHNTVSWYQQALGQGPQFIFQYYREEENGRGNFPPRFSGLQFPNYSSELNVNALELDDSALYLCAFTGQTFSYEQYFGPGTRLTVT.

The V call is TRBV6-2 or TRBV6-3, the J call TRBJ1-5, with D maybe TRBD1 (6 bases). Looked up from germline, CDR1 is MNHEY and CDR2 is SVGEGT. The V end lost 0 bases, the J end lost 1 base, and 13 bases lay between the germline ends. The CDR3 runs 17 residues. The CDR3 DNA reads as TGTGCCAGCAGTTACTCCCTACGGACAGAGAGCAATCAGCCCCAGCATTTT. Translation: CASSYSLRTESNQPQHF.

The rearrangement links TRBV20-1 to TRBJ1-2; D gene uncertain. Per the germline V gene, CDR1 is DFQATT and CDR2 is SNEGSKA (reference sequence). The CDR3 runs 11 residues. Trimming removed 0 bases at V and 8 bases at J, with 7 bases between. CDR3 sequence reads: CSARDPPGYTF. CDR3 coding DNA: TGCAGTGCTAGAGATCCTCCCGGCTACACCTTC.